This is a list of T cell receptor beta chains from one sample in a study of blood T cells in healthy people across ages. TCRdb re-called the 5' RACE reads through MiXCR, storing one row per CDR3 protein. The sample lists approximately 800,000 distinct CDR3 sequences, around a quarter seen once, with 3% to 4.5% in the top ten. Separately, the same data were catalogued under a study of T cells of mothers and their children.

Input material: blood. The receptors originated from a boy between 10 and 17 years old in good health. CDR3s include the opening cysteine and the closing phenylalanine or tryptophan. A D gene is named only where the DNA matches it firmly. A row's size may be missing; if present it is once, few, many or a size class.

cdr3_aa,cdr3_nt,clone_size,d_call,cdr3_length,v_call,j_call
CASSLVGARAQETQYF,TGTGCCAGCAGCTTGGTTGGGGCCAGGGCACAAGAGACCCAGTACTTC,-,-,16,TRBV5-4,TRBJ2-5
CASSWIGTGAYEQYF,TGTGCCAGCAGTTGGATCGGGACAGGGGCCTACGAGCAGTACTTC,few,TRBD1,15,TRBV6-2/TRBV6-3,TRBJ2-7
CASSLANGPYEQYF,TGTGCCAGCAGCTTAGCGAACGGACCCTACGAGCAGTACTTC,-,-,14,TRBV7-6,TRBJ2-7
CASSLGGAEPSTF,TGCGCCAGCAGCCTAGGCGGGGCAGAACCTTCCACCTTC,few,-,13,TRBV4-3,TRBJ1-2
CASSLACRGRHQETQYF,TGTGCCAGCAGCTTAGCGTGTAGGGGCAGACATCAAGAGACCCAGTACTTC,-,-,17,TRBV7-8,TRBJ2-5
CASSLVLRSPNTEAFF,TGCGCCAGCAGCTTGGTACTTAGGTCGCCAAACACTGAAGCTTTCTTT,-,-,16,TRBV5-1,TRBJ1-1
CSVVGRFVTEAFF,TGCAGCGTTGTGGGTCGTTTTGTCACTGAAGCTTTCTTT,-,-,13,TRBV29-1,TRBJ1-1
CASSQGRGQSEQYF,TGTGCCAGCAGTCAAGGCAGGGGGCAGAGTGAGCAGTACTTC,-,TRBD1,14,TRBV12-3/TRBV12-4,TRBJ2-7
CSASPGQRDGYTF,TGCAGTGCCTCACCGGGACAGCGAGATGGCTACACCTTC,few,TRBD1,13,TRBV20-1,TRBJ1-2
CASSLIAGAVEQFF,TGTGCCAGCAGTTTAATAGCGGGAGCGGTTGAGCAGTTCTTC,-,TRBD2,14,TRBV28,TRBJ2-1
CASSHSDRPSYEQYF,TGTGCCAGCAGCCATTCGGACCGTCCCTCCTACGAGCAGTACTTC,-,-,15,TRBV7-9,TRBJ2-7
CASSERGYGEKLFF,TGTGCCAGCAGTGAACGGGGGTATGGTGAAAAACTGTTTTTT,few,-,14,TRBV2,TRBJ1-4
CSARDSTYEQYF,TGCAGTGCTCGGGACAGCACTTACGAGCAGTACTTC,-,TRBD1,12,TRBV20-1,TRBJ2-7
CASSQDRNTGELFF,TGCGCCAGCAGCCAAGATCGGAACACCGGGGAGCTGTTTTTT,many,-,14,TRBV4-3,TRBJ2-2
CASSDHRGNSNYGYTF,TGTGCCAGCAGTGACCATCGTGGGAACAGCAATTATGGCTACACCTTC,-,-,16,TRBV6-1,TRBJ1-2
CASSPGGLGDSPLHF,TGTGCCAGCAGCCCCGGGGGTCTTGGGGATTCACCCCTCCACTTT,few,-,15,TRBV7-9,TRBJ1-6